Reported below is one T cell receptor beta chain. TCRdb's copy holds only in-frame clones and misses some; the assay was immunoSEQ multiplex PCR. Of roughly 89,000 clones detected, 90% to 95% appear once; the ten largest clones hold 2.2%. This sample is part of a study of T cell changes during pregnancy in multiple sclerosis. The junction had 10 bases not matched to a gene; V was cut back by 3 bases and J by 8 bases. Germline V CDR1 and CDR2: LNHDA, SQIVND (reference sequence). The CDR3 sequence is 15 residues long. J is TRBJ1-1 and V is TRBV19, with 9 bases lining up with TRBD1. The starting material was peripheral blood, obtained in the third trimester of pregnancy. This TCR was sampled from a female donor with multiple sclerosis, enrolled in a pregnancy study. The CDR3 sequence is CASSMLQGAKGEAFF. The CDR3 nucleotides read TGTGCCAGTAGTATGCTACAGGGGGCAAAAGGAGAAGCTTTCTTT.